Listed here is a single TCR beta chain. CDR3 length: 14 residues. The germline V gene has CDR1 LNHDA and CDR2 SQIVND (reference sequence). Germline trimming cut 6 bases from V and 1 base from J; bases unmatched to any gene: 4. The PCR was carried out with 60 Vbeta primers and 13 Jbeta primers. Clones were read by immunoSEQ multiplex PCR, and TCRdb kept only the in-frame ones, dropping some. The sample records nearly 200,000 clones, more than 75% being singletons. The data were obtained in a study of cytomegalovirus exposure and HLA in healthy donors. The TCR originated in a woman aged 45-65 years in good health and CMV-seropositive. The chain combines TRBV19 with TRBJ2-5; TRBD1 agrees at 8 bases. The sequenced sample consisted of PBMCs. CDR3 region: CASRITGGQETQYF. CDR3 DNA: TGTGCCAGTAGGATCACAGGGGGCCAAGAGACCCAGTACTTC.